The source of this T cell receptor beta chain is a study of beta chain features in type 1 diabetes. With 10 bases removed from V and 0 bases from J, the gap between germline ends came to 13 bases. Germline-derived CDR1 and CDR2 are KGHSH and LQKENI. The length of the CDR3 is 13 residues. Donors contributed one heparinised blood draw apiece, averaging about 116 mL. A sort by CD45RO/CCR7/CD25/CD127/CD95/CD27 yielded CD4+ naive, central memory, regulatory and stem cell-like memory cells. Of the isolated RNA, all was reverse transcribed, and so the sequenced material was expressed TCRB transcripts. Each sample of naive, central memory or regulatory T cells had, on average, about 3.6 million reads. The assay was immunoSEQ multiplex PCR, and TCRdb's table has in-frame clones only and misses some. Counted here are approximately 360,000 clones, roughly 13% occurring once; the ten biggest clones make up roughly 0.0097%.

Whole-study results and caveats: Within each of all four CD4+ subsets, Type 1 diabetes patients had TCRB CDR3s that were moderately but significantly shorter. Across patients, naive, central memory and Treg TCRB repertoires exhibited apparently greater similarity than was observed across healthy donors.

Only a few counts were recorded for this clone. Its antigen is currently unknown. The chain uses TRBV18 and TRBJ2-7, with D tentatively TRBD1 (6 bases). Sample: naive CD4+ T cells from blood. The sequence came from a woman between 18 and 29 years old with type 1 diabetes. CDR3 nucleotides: TGTGCCACCCGGACAGCAAGCTCCTACGAGCAGTACTTC. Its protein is CATRTASSYEQYF.